These 8 T cell receptor beta chains share one sample of origin, sequenced in a study of human T cells and chemical hapten exposure. TCRdb re-called the RACE reads through MiXCR, storing one row per CDR3 protein. The table lists around 200,000 distinct CDR3 sequences, approximately 31% of them singletons, with about 2.7% in the top ten. Time point noted: pre-sensitization, week 0. This sample's treatment: therapeutic diphenylcyclopropenone sensitization with weekly scalp DPC. Sequences were derived from whole blood, sampled in connection with sensitization to the hapten diphenylcyclopropenone (DPC). These receptor sequences come from a young woman with alopecia areata. Some clones in this sample may be carry-over from other donors' samples.

Only a few counts were recorded for this clonotype. V and J are TRBV6-5 and TRBJ2-1, with 7 bases fitting TRBD1. The V gene's germline CDR1 is MNHEY and CDR2 SVGAGI. V gave up 5 bases and J gave up 2 bases; unmatched junction bases: 6. The CDR3 is made up of 15 amino acids. CDR3: CASSPGGNTYNEQFF. CDR3 nucleotide sequence: TGTGCCAGCAGTCCAGGGGGAAACACCTACAATGAGCAGTTCTTC.

Only a few counts were recorded for this clonotype. The CDR3, as DNA: TGTGCCAGCAGCCCAGGGGGCACTAATGAAAAACTGTTTTTT. It translates to CASSPGGTNEKLFF. The chain has TRBV7-2 and TRBJ1-4; TRBD1 matches at 8 bases. CDR1 is SGHTA, CDR2 FQGNSA, per germline. The CDR3 has 14 residues. V shed 5 bases and J 2 bases; nucleotides not matched to a gene: 1.

This chain connects TRBV10-2 to TRBJ1-1; TRBD1 matches at 8 bases. Per the germline V gene, CDR1 is WSHSY and CDR2 is SAAADI. The trim removed 7 bases at V and 4 bases at J, leaving 8 bases unmatched. This CDR3 spans 14 amino acids. CDR3 amino acids: CASKDREGGTEAFF. DNA of the CDR3: TGCGCCAGCAAGGACAGGGAAGGGGGCACTGAAGCTTTCTTT.

The CDR3 DNA reads TGTGCCATCAGTGAGCAGTCCTACGAGCAGTACTTC. This gives the protein CAISEQSYEQYF. This chain links TRBV10-3 with TRBJ2-7; unclear D gene. Germline V lookup: CDR1 ENHRY, CDR2 SYGVKD. V dropped 2 bases and J dropped 1 base, with 3 bases sitting between them. The CDR3 contains 12 residues.

This clonotype was observed many times. The DNA for the CDR3 is TGTGCCAGCAGCCCCGGGGGGTTGAGCTCCTACAATGAGCAGTTCTTC. Translation gives CASSPGGLSSYNEQFF. The chain joins TRBV3-1 to TRBJ2-1, with TRBD2 matching over 7 bases. V gave up 4 bases and J gave up 0 bases; unmatched junction bases: 6. The CDR3 length is 16 residues. The germline V gene encodes CDR1 LGHDT and CDR2 YNNKEL (reference sequence).

This clonotype was detected only a few times. This chain links TRBV7-8 with TRBJ2-1; TRBD2 matches 12 bases. V lost 0 bases and J lost 4; bases outside the gene matches: 4. Germline values: CDR1 SGHVS, CDR2 FQNEAQ. The length of the CDR3 is 17 residues. CDR3 sequence (DNA): TGTGCCAGCAGCTTAGCCTCTAGCGGGAGGGGATACAATGAGCAGTTCTTC. Translating gives CASSLASSGRGYNEQFF.

This clonotype has a handful of counts. The chain has TRBV6-4 and TRBJ1-5; D remains ambiguous. This CDR3 region has 11 residues. Germline CDR1 and CDR2: MRHNA and SNTAGT. The ends were cut back, 6 bases at V and 12 bases at J, with 12 bases in the middle. Written as DNA, the CDR3 is TGTGCCAGCAGGAAGGGTTCCGTCCAGCATTTT. This translates into CASRKGSVQHF.

V gene TRBV29-1 combines with J gene TRBJ2-3; D gene unclear. In germline, CDR1 is SQVTM, CDR2 ANQGSEA. Trimming pared 3 bases from V and 5 bases from J, leaving 6 bases between. The CDR3 runs 11 residues. The CDR3: CSVDWGDTQYF. The CDR3 coding sequence is TGCAGCGTTGATTGGGGAGATACGCAGTATTTT.